The TCR beta chain under discussion was sequenced for a study of cytomegalovirus exposure and HLA in healthy donors. Whole-study findings and limits: The authors judged a highly shared variant cluster likely a sequencing artifact.

PCR amplification relied on 60 Vbeta primers (plus 13 Jbeta primers). Original processing methods: Later analysis identified some 88 million unique TCR beta chains, roughly 11 million shared. The table came from immunoSEQ multiplex PCR; TCRdb's copy has only in-frame clones and leaves some out. V and J calls and clone size follow that table, whereas D and trimming were derived from the DNA. The sample shows around 30,000 clones, 80% to 90% of them seen only once. Only one count was recorded for this clone. The antigen is not known. CDR3 length: 15 amino acids. Germline V gene sequence: CDR1 SGHNT, CDR2 YYREEE (reference sequence). V was pared by 7 bases and J by 0 bases, with 7 bases of the junction left unmatched. Regarding donors, all were healthy bone marrow donors.

The genes are TRBV5-4 and TRBJ1-2; 9 nucleotides agree with TRBD1. This TCR derives from a boy younger than 18 in good health and CMV-seronegative. The sample was PBMCs. CDR3 sequence (DNA): TGTGCCAGCGGCGACACAGGGGGCGCTAACTATGGCTACACCTTC. Translation: CASGDTGGANYGYTF.